These 2 T cell receptor beta chains originate from one sample sequenced in a study of blood T cell repertoires in COVID-19. Using immunoSEQ multiplex PCR, the repertoire was profiled, and TCRdb retains in-frame clones only, with some absent. The sample records roughly 75,000 clones, 75% to 95% being singletons. Input material: peripheral blood. These receptor sequences come from a human donor in a cohort sampled during active COVID-19.

This clone was seen just once. DNA of the CDR3: TGCAGTGCAAGACTAGCGGGGGGGCAGTATTTT. Protein: CSARLAGGQYF. V is TRBV20-1 and J is TRBJ2-3; 13 nucleotides match TRBD2. The CDR3 loop spans 11 amino acids. V shed 6 bases, J shed 11 bases, and the junction held 2 bases outside the gene matches. Germline V gene data show CDR1 as DFQATT and CDR2 as SNEGSKA (reference sequence).

This chain connects TRBV7-8 to TRBJ2-7; the match to TRBD1 covers 7 bases. The CDR3 runs to 12 residues. Germline values: CDR1 SGHVS, CDR2 FQNEAQ. Trimming removed 6 bases from V and 6 bases from J; junction bases left unmatched: 5. In DNA, the CDR3 is TGTGCCAGCAGATCAGGGGGACCCGAGCAGTACTTC. It codes for CASRSGGPEQYF.